This T cell receptor (beta chain) appears in the sequencing data of a study of blood T cell repertoires in COVID-19. Overall study: Samples taken during acute and convalescent COVID-19 were collected in the United States, Italy and Spain.

The CDR3 consists of 15 residues. The germline V gene encodes CDR1 SGHTA and CDR2 FQGNSA. V was clipped by 5 bases and J by 4 bases, with 16 bases between them. Recruits, aged roughly 18 to 90 years, lived in under 25 US areas. Up to 2 weeks before entering the study, exposed participants had met a COVID-19 case. Profiling relied on immunoSEQ multiplex PCR, and the TCRdb table lists in-frame clones only, not all of them. The table shows 250,000 or so clones, with approximately 89% occurring only once. This receptor was taken from a man between 40 and 49 years old who had been exposed to COVID-19. The chain combines TRBV7-2 with TRBJ2-3, with D perhaps matching TRBD2 (6 bases). The material sequenced was PBMCs or T cells enriched from blood (not recorded which). The DNA of the CDR3 is TGTGCCAGCAGCCAGGGAGGCGGGGCCTCAGATACGCAGTATTTT. Translated, it gives CASSQGGGASDTQYF. Based on the CDR3 plus reference TRBV7-2 and TRBJ2-3, the full variable domain is GAGVSQSPSNKVTEKGKDVELRCDPISGHTALYWYRQSLGQGLEFLIYFQGNSAPDKSGLPSDRFSAERTGGSVSTLTIQRTQQEDSAVYLCASSQGGGASDTQYFGPGTRLTVL.